A selection of T cell receptor delta chains follows, all from one sample in a study of gamma-delta T cells after stem cell transplantation. TCRdb re-processed the RT-PCR reads via CATT. This table has fewer than 2,000 delta-chain clones, about 1.8% appearing once. Material: gamma-delta T cells. The receptors shown here come from a human donor. It is not recorded whose cells these are; they may come from a transplant donor. CDR3s include the opening cysteine and the closing phenylalanine or tryptophan. The order of the fields is D gene, J gene, V gene, clone size, CDR3 DNA, CDR3 protein. D genes are given only for firm matches. Clone size is not always given. Where it is, it says once, few, many or a class for expanded clones.

.	TRDJ1	TRDV2	.	TGTGCCTGTGACACCGTGGGGACGCCCTTGTACACCGATAAACTCATCTTT	CACDTVGTPLYTDKLIF
.	TRDJ1	TRDV3	medium-sized	TGTGCCCCGAGCAAGCACGTACCGTCACCCCTAACCTCCCAATACACCGATAAACTCATCTTT	CAPSKHVPSPLTSQYTDKLIF
.	TRDJ1	TRDV2	.	TGTGCCCGTGACACGCTGGGGACGCCCTTGTACACCGATAAACTCATCTTT	CARDTLGTPLYTDKLIF
TRDD3	TRDJ1	TRDV2	large	TGTGCCTGTGACACCCTGGGGGATACGCACACCGATAAACTCATCTTT	CACDTLGDTHTDKLIF
TRDD3	TRDJ1	TRDV3	few	TGTGCCTTTAAATCCCTCCCGATCGAAGGAAACTGGGGGATAAATTGGTACACCGATAAACTCATCTTT	CAFKSLPIEGNWGINWYTDKLIF
TRDD3	TRDJ3	TRDV2	few	TGTGCCTGTGACGGCCTACTGGGGGATACTATCTCCAGCTCCTGGGACACCCGACAGATGTTTTTC	CACDGLLGDTISSSWDTRQMFF
.	TRDJ1	TRDV3	many	TGTGCCTCCACCCCCTTCCTAATACTGGGGAACGGGGCCGATAAACTCATCTTT	CASTPFLILGNGADKLIF
TRDD3	TRDJ1	TRDV2	few	TGTGCCTGTGACGTACTGGGGGACGAGTACACCGATAAACTCATCTTT	CACDVLGDEYTDKLIF
TRDD3	TRDJ1	TRDV2	few	TGTGCCTGTGACTCCGTTGGGGGATACGTGGGGCACACCGATAAACTCATCTTT	CACDSVGGYVGHTDKLIF
TRDD3	TRDJ1	TRDV2	few	TGTGCCTGTGACTTCTTGACTGGGGGACCCTACACCGATAAACCCATCTTT	CACDFLTGGPYTDKPIF
.	TRDJ1	TRDV1	medium-sized	TGTGCTCTTGGGGACCGGCCTTCCTGGGGACCCGGCACCGATAAACTCATCTTT	CALGDRPSWGPGTDKLIF
.	TRDJ1	TRDV2	large	TGTGCCTGTGACTCTGTACTGGGAAAGCCCGATAAACTCATCTTT	CACDSVLGKPDKLIF
TRDD3	TRDJ1	TRDV2	few	TGTGCTTGTGACACAGTAACTGGGGACCTCTCGGGTAAACTCATCTTT	CACDTVTGDLSGKLIF